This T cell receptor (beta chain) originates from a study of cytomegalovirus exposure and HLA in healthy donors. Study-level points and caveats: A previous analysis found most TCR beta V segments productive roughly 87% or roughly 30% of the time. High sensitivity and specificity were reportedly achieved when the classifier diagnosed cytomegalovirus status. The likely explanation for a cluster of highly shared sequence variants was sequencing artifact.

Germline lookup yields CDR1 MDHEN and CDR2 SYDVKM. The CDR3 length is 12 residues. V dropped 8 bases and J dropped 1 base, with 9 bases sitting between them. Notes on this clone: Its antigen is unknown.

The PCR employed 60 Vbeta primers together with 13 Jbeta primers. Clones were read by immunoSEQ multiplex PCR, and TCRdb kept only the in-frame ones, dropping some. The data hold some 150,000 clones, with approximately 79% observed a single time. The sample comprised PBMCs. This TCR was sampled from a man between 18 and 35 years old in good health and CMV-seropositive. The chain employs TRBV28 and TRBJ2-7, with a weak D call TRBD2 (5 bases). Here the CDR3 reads CASRGPSYEQYF. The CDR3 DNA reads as TGTGCCAGCCGCGGGCCTTCCTACGAGCAGTACTTC.